Sequencing of this T cell receptor beta chain was carried out in a study of T cells in narcolepsy. Study at large: Enrolled donors included narcolepsy type 1 or type 2 patients and healthy controls. Study-level results: Autoreactive HCRT-specific and TRIB2-specific clonotypes were marked in same-patient CSF-versus-blood CD4+ comparisons. Healthy controls reportedly lacked the autoreactive clonotypes serially found in patients' blood. No autoreactive T cell clone sequences appeared in some memory CD4+ repertoires.

This table comes from immunoSEQ multiplex PCR, and its TCRdb copy is limited to in-frame clones, with some not included. Here the sample spans tens of thousands of clones, about 80% being singletons. V dropped 6 bases and J dropped 1; count of bases not matched to a gene: 4. Germline CDR1 KGHSH, CDR2 LQKENI. This CDR3 is built from 15 residues. Details on this clone: The antigen is undetermined.

Source material: memory (CD45RA-) CD4+ T cells from blood. The chain joins TRBV18 to TRBJ2-7, with 12 nucleotides matching TRBD2. This clonotype was sampled from a human donor in good health. The CDR3 spells CASSDLAGGSYEQYF. The CDR3 bases are TGTGCCAGCTCGGATCTAGCGGGAGGGTCCTACGAGCAGTACTTC.